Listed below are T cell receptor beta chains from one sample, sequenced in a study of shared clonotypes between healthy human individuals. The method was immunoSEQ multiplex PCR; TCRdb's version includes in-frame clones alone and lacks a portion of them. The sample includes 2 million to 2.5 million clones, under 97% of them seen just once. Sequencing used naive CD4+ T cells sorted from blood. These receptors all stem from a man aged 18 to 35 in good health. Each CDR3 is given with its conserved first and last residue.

CDR3aa: CASSYTRTASSYEQYF
v_gene: TRBV6-5
len: 16
j_gene: TRBJ2-7

CDR3aa: CASAEGSSYEQYF
v_gene: TRBV12-5
len: 13
j_gene: TRBJ2-7

CDR3aa: CASSLWAGYEQYF
v_gene: TRBV5-1
len: 13
j_gene: TRBJ2-7

CDR3aa: CASSPPGPVKSEAFF
v_gene: TRBV28
len: 15
j_gene: TRBJ1-1

CDR3aa: CATSRDGFNGYTF
v_gene: TRBV15
len: 13
j_gene: TRBJ1-2

CDR3aa: CASSPPGDREWDEQYF
v_gene: TRBV9
len: 16
j_gene: TRBJ2-7

CDR3aa: CASSRTSGSSEQFF
v_gene: TRBV18
len: 14
j_gene: TRBJ2-1

CDR3aa: CASSSAGQGFGYTF
v_gene: TRBV28
len: 14
j_gene: TRBJ1-2

CDR3aa: CASSLAESSYNEQFF
v_gene: TRBV27
len: 15
j_gene: TRBJ2-1

CDR3aa: CASQSGQSTGELFF
v_gene: TRBV4-3
len: 14
j_gene: TRBJ2-2

CDR3aa: CASRRRTIQGARGGYTF
v_gene: TRBV2
len: 17
j_gene: TRBJ1-2

CDR3aa: CASSELTNSPLHF
v_gene: TRBV6-4
len: 13
j_gene: TRBJ1-6

CDR3aa: CASSIRGGTQETQYF
v_gene: TRBV7-9
len: 15
j_gene: TRBJ2-5

CDR3aa: CASSAQGASNQPQHF
v_gene: TRBV9
len: 15
j_gene: TRBJ1-5

CDR3aa: CASSLGSTSGSSSYEQYF
v_gene: TRBV7-9
len: 18
j_gene: TRBJ2-7

CDR3aa: CASSDEGAGRVEQFF
v_gene: TRBV2
len: 15
j_gene: TRBJ2-1

CDR3aa: CASSRLGSEQYF
v_gene: TRBV25-1
len: 12
j_gene: TRBJ2-7

CDR3aa: CASSWNSGVGNTEAFF
v_gene: TRBV11-2
len: 16
j_gene: TRBJ1-1

CDR3aa: CASSGQGNQPQHF
v_gene: TRBV30
len: 13
j_gene: TRBJ1-5

CDR3aa: CASSLVGSGQPQHF
v_gene: TRBV7-8
len: 14
j_gene: TRBJ1-5

CDR3aa: CASSPHLAGATYNEQFF
v_gene: TRBV5-1
len: 17
j_gene: TRBJ2-1

CDR3aa: CASRQVAGLPGTQYF
v_gene: TRBV11-2
len: 15
j_gene: TRBJ2-5

CDR3aa: CASSLTGLAKNIQYF
v_gene: TRBV4-1
len: 15
j_gene: TRBJ2-4

CDR3aa: CASRTGFRSNQPQHF
v_gene: TRBV6-1
len: 15
j_gene: TRBJ1-5

CDR3aa: CASSILGGLFYEQYF
v_gene: TRBV19
len: 15
j_gene: TRBJ2-7

CDR3aa: CASSTQLSSNYGYTF
v_gene: TRBV6-1
len: 15
j_gene: TRBJ1-2

CDR3aa: CASSYASGAGNEKLFF
v_gene: TRBV6-5
len: 16
j_gene: TRBJ1-4

CDR3aa: CASSLDGLATDTQYF
v_gene: TRBV13
len: 15
j_gene: TRBJ2-3

CDR3aa: CASSLFLEHYGYTF
v_gene: TRBV7-2
len: 14
j_gene: TRBJ1-2